These T cell receptor beta chains were read from a single sample in a study of control samples from healthy donors and cancer patients. Assay used: immunoSEQ multiplex PCR; TCRdb lists only in-frame clones, some missing. The table includes 77,000 or so clones, about nine tenths detected once. Material: blood. The receptors were sampled from a man aged 25-45 years in good health. Both conserved end residues are part of each CDR3. Fields, in order: D gene, J gene, CDR3 length, clone size, V gene, CDR3 DNA, CDR3 protein. D genes are given only for firm matches. Some rows have no size entry. The others give once, few or many, or a class for an expanded clone.

>.|TRBJ1-6|14|.|TRBV19
TGTGCCAGTAGCAAGGAGGTCTATAATTCACCCCTCCACTTT
CASSKEVYNSPLHF
>.|TRBJ1-5|11|.|TRBV3-1/TRBV3-2
TGTGCCAGCGGGAGCAATCAGCCCCAGCATTTT
CASGSNQPQHF
>.|TRBJ2-2|15|.|TRBV19
TGTGCCAGTAAGGTAGGACAGACGAACACCGGGGAGCTGTTTTTT
CASKVGQTNTGELFF
>TRBD1|TRBJ2-3|16|.|TRBV5-1
TGCGCCAGCAGCCAAGGACAGGGGGCTTACACAGATACGCAGTATTTT
CASSQGQGAYTDTQYF
>TRBD1|TRBJ1-1|14|.|TRBV9
TGTGCCAGCAGCGGGACAGGGTCTAGCACTGAAGCTTTCTTT
CASSGTGSSTEAFF
>.|TRBJ1-5|15|.|TRBV7-2
TGTGCCAGCAGCCTGGGACAACCGAACTCCCAGCCCCAGCATTTT
CASSLGQPNSQPQHF
>TRBD2|TRBJ2-1|16|.|TRBV19
TGTGCCAGTAGTTCTGTAACTAGCGGGAGATACAATGAGCAGTTCTTC
CASSSVTSGRYNEQFF
>.|TRBJ2-3|13|once|TRBV19
TGTGCCAGTAGTAGGGGACTCGCAGATACGCAGTATTTT
CASSRGLADTQYF
>.|TRBJ1-2|16|.|TRBV18
TGTGCCAGCTCACCACCGCTGGGGGGACTTGGCTATGGCTACACCTTC
CASSPPLGGLGYGYTF
>TRBD1|TRBJ1-6|16|.|TRBV28
TGTGCCAGCAGTGACCCAGGGGGCTCCTATAATTCACCCCTCCACTTT
CASSDPGGSYNSPLHF
>.|TRBJ2-7|13|.|TRBV29-1
TGCAGCGTTGGTGGGGGGCAATCCTACGAGCAGTACTTC
CSVGGGQSYEQYF
>TRBD2|TRBJ2-1|17|.|TRBV9
TGTGCCAGCAGCGGGGGGCCGGGACTAGCGGCCTACAATGAGCAGTTCTTC
CASSGGPGLAAYNEQFF
>.|TRBJ1-6|14|.|TRBV4-2
TGTGCCAGCAGCCAAGATGAACAGAGGCCACCCCTCCACTTT
CASSQDEQRPPLHF
>TRBD1|TRBJ1-1|15|.|TRBV11-2
TGTGCCAGCAGCCAGGGACAGGGGTTGAACACTGAAGCTTTCTTT
CASSQGQGLNTEAFF
>TRBD1|TRBJ1-2|16|.|TRBV28
TGTGCCAGCGGACGACAGGGGGCGGGGGCTAACTATGGCTACACCTTC
CASGRQGAGANYGYTF
>.|TRBJ1-2|15|once|TRBV28
TGTGCCAGCAGTTTTCAGGACACTCTCGCCCCTGGCTACACCTTC
CASSFQDTLAPGYTF
>TRBD2|TRBJ2-1|14|.|TRBV11-2
TGTGCCAGCAGCTTGACTAGCGGGAGAAATGAGCAGTTCTTC
CASSLTSGRNEQFF
>.|TRBJ1-1|13|.|TRBV6-4
TGTGCCAGCAGCATCGACCTGAACACTGAAGCTTTCTTT
CASSIDLNTEAFF
>.|TRBJ1-2|13|.|TRBV30
TGTGCCTGCCACAGGGCTCTTAACTATGGCTACACCTTC
CACHRALNYGYTF
>.|TRBJ1-3|13|.|TRBV6-6
TGTGCCAGCATCCCCGGGCCCGGAAACACCATATATTTT
CASIPGPGNTIYF
>.|TRBJ1-2|11|.|TRBV30
TGTGCCTGGAGTCAAAACTATGGCTACACCTTC
CAWSQNYGYTF
>.|TRBJ1-1|11|.|TRBV10-3
TGTGCCATCAGTGAGTCGTTGAGGGCTTTCTTT
CAISESLRAFF